One sample yielded the 26 T cell receptor beta chains listed below, sequenced in a study of cytomegalovirus exposure and HLA in healthy donors. The PCR employed 60 Vbeta primers together with 13 Jbeta primers. Method: immunoSEQ multiplex PCR; TCRdb's copy keeps in-frame clones and lacks some. The sample holds about 73,000 clones, 60% to 85% seen once. Sequenced input: PBMCs. These TCRs come from a male donor in good health and CMV-seronegative.

The chain carries TRBV19 and TRBJ2-1; maybe TRBD1 (6 bases). This CDR3 comprises 13 residues. The germline CDR1 and CDR2 sequences are LNHDA and SQIVND (reference sequence). V lost 3 bases and J lost 6, with 9 bases in between. The CDR3 spells CASSMGHTNEQFF. CDR3 nucleotides: TGTGCCAGTAGTATGGGACATACCAATGAGCAGTTCTTC.

V usage is TRBV10-1 and J usage is TRBJ2-1; unclear D gene. The CDR3 has 12 residues. V gave up 4 bases and J gave up 4 bases, with 5 bases separating them. Per germline, CDR1 WNHNN and CDR2 SYGVQD (reference sequence). The CDR3 bases are TGCGCCAGCAGTGCCGGTTACAATGAGCAGTTCTTC. Its translation is CASSAGYNEQFF.

The V and J genes are TRBV5-4 and TRBJ1-3; D possibly corresponds to TRBD1 (5 bases). The CDR3 loop spans 16 amino acids. Germline V gene lookup returns CDR1 SGHNT and CDR2 YYREEE (reference sequence). Trimming took 4 bases from V and 4 from J, leaving 18 bases between them. This CDR3 is CASSMGTTRGGNTIYF. Written as DNA, the CDR3 is TGTGCCAGCAGCATGGGGACTACGAGGGGAGGAAACACCATATATTTT.

The V gene is TRBV19, the J gene TRBJ1-1, with D unresolved. CDR3 length: 12 residues. V lost 3 bases and J lost 6, with 8 bases in between. Germline loops: CDR1 LNHDA, CDR2 SQIVND (reference sequence). The DNA of the CDR3 is TGTGCCAGTAGTATTGGCGGAGCTGAAGCTTTCTTT. Translation: CASSIGGAEAFF.

This chain joins TRBV2 and TRBJ1-2; D might be TRBD1 (6 bases). This CDR3 is 14 amino acids long. Germline lookup yields CDR1 SNHLY and CDR2 FYNNEI. Trimming took 0 bases from V and 7 from J, leaving 12 bases between them. CDR3 region: CASSEALQGSGYTF. Written as DNA, the CDR3 is TGTGCCAGCAGTGAAGCATTACAGGGAAGTGGCTACACCTTC.

This sequence joins TRBV23-1 and TRBJ2-1, with 13 bases matching TRBD2. TRBV23-1 carries the ORF label, with uncertain function. The CDR3 length is 16 residues. J was trimmed by 6 bases and V by 2 bases; bases with no gene match: 4. In nucleotides, the CDR3 is TGCGCCAGCAGTCAAACGACTAGCGGGGGGAGCAATGAGCAGTTCTTC. It yields the protein CASSQTTSGGSNEQFF.

This rearrangement joins TRBV7-9 to TRBJ2-3, with 12 bases matching TRBD2. Looked up from germline, CDR1 is SEHNR and CDR2 is FQNEAQ (reference sequence). The CDR3 sequence is 17 residues long. V shed 6 bases and J 2 bases; nucleotides not matched to a gene: 9. The CDR3 nucleotides read TGTGCCAGCAGGTCTACTGGACTAGCGGGGAACACAGATACGCAGTATTTT. It is translated as CASRSTGLAGNTDTQYF. Complete variable domain (other parts from reference TRBV7-9 and TRBJ2-3): DTGVSQNPRHKITKRGQNVTFRCDPISEHNRLYWYRQTLGQGPEFLTYFQNEAQLEKSRLLSDRFSAERPKGSFSTLEIQRTEQGDSAMYLCASRSTGLAGNTDTQYFGPGTRLTVL.

The CDR3 spells CASSLGQVNTEAFF. The DNA for the CDR3 is TGCGCCAGCAGCCTGGGACAGGTGAACACTGAAGCTTTCTTT. The V and J genes are TRBV5-1 and TRBJ1-1, with 8 bases matching TRBD1. Per the germline V gene, CDR1 is SGHRS and CDR2 is YFSETQ. The V segment lost 4 bases and the J segment 0 bases; nucleotides outside the gene matches: 2. The CDR3 covers 14 residues.

The chain uses TRBV4-2 and TRBJ1-5; TRBD1 might be the D (5 bases). This CDR3 is 16 amino acids long. Trimming stripped 0 bases from V and 4 bases from J, with 13 bases between. In germline, CDR1 is LGHNA, CDR2 YNFKEQ. CDR3 sequence reads: CASSQDSQGANQPQHF. CDR3 DNA sequence: TGTGCCAGCAGCCAAGATTCACAAGGGGCGAATCAGCCCCAGCATTTT.

This clone appeared a single time. The chain links TRBV5-5 to TRBJ2-7, with TRBD1 identical over 10 bases. V trimming: 4 bases; J trimming: 3 bases; junction bases outside the gene matches: 7. CDR1 and CDR2 (germline): SGHKS, YYEKEE (reference sequence). This CDR3 has 15 amino acids. The CDR3 reads CASSAPGTGVYEQYF. Written as DNA, the CDR3 is TGTGCCAGCAGCGCGCCCGGGACAGGGGTCTACGAGCAGTACTTC.

This chain joins TRBV7-2 and TRBJ1-2; D gene ambiguous. This CDR3 is built from 15 residues. Germline V CDR1 and CDR2: SGHTA, FQGNSA. Trimming cost V 0 bases and J 1 base, with 9 bases left between them. In nucleotides, the CDR3 is TGTGCCAGCAGCTTAGCGCGGATGGATAACTATGGCTACACCTTC. Protein product: CASSLARMDNYGYTF.

The V call is TRBV10-3, the J call TRBJ2-1; D is perhaps TRBD2 (5 bases). This CDR3 has 16 residues. Trimming left V 1 base short and J 2 bases short, with 12 bases between. The germline V gene encodes CDR1 ENHRY and CDR2 SYGVKD. The CDR3 DNA reads as TGTGCCATCAGTGAGTGGAAGTCCGGGACCTACAATGAGCAGTTCTTC. This translates into CAISEWKSGTYNEQFF.

The chain carries TRBV11-2 and TRBJ2-2; the D is unclear. There are 14 residues in the CDR3. Germline CDR1 is SGHAT and CDR2 is FQNNGV. Trimming removed 3 bases from V and 1 base from J, with 6 bases in between. In DNA form, the CDR3 reads TGTGCCAGCAGCTTTTCCCGGAACACCGGGGAGCTGTTTTTT. It yields the protein CASSFSRNTGELFF.

The rearrangement uses TRBV12-5 and TRBJ1-4, with D perhaps matching TRBD1 (6 bases). In germline, CDR1 is LGHNT, CDR2 FRNRAP. CDR3 size: 17 residues. The V end was cut by 3 bases, the J end by 0 bases, with 14 bases between. The CDR3 region has the DNA TGTGCTAGTGGTTTCCAGTTGGGGGCTGCAACTAATGAAAAACTGTTTTTT. Its translation is CASGFQLGAATNEKLFF.

The chain employs TRBV6-6 and TRBJ2-3; D is unresolved. Germline V gene data show CDR1 as MNHNY and CDR2 as SVGAGI (reference sequence). There are 13 residues in the CDR3. The germline V and J ends were trimmed by 4 bases and 5 bases, with 10 bases remaining between them. CDR3 DNA: TGTGCCAGCAGTTCCCAGGATCGAGATACGCAGTATTTT. Residues: CASSSQDRDTQYF.

The chain's CDR3 is CASDSQPGEQYF. The CDR3 DNA reads TGTGCCAGCGATAGCCAACCCGGGGAGCAGTACTTC. The rearrangement uses TRBV2 and TRBJ2-7, with no clear D. The CDR3 consists of 12 residues. Germline values: CDR1 SNHLY, CDR2 FYNNEI. V dropped 8 bases and J dropped 7 bases, with 15 bases sitting between them.

This clone was observed a few times. This chain connects TRBV5-1 to TRBJ2-7, with TRBD2 identical over 16 bases. Germline trimming cut 4 bases from V and 4 bases from J; bases unmatched to any gene: 11. The germline CDR1 and CDR2 sequences are SGHRS and YFSETQ. CDR3 length: 18 residues. CDR3 coding DNA: TGCGCCAGCAGCCTAGGGACTAGCGGGAGGGCGAAGGGTTACGAGCAGTACTTC. This encodes CASSLGTSGRAKGYEQYF.

The gene calls are TRBV28 and TRBJ2-3, with a tentative D call TRBD2 (6 bases). The CDR3 runs 12 residues. Germline-derived CDR1 and CDR2 are MDHEN and SYDVKM. V was trimmed by 11 bases and J by 4 bases, leaving 13 bases between them. The CDR3 is CAAWGEADTQYF. As DNA, the CDR3 is TGTGCCGCGTGGGGGGAAGCAGATACGCAGTATTTT.

The chain uses TRBV10-2 and TRBJ1-6, with TRBD1 identical over 11 bases. The J segment lost 11 bases and the V segment lost 5 bases, leaving 8 bases of the junction unmatched. CDR3 length equals 15 residues. Per the germline V gene, CDR1 is WSHSY and CDR2 is SAAADI. CDR3 region: CASSLRGQGAAPLHF. Written as DNA, the CDR3 is TGCGCCAGCAGTTTAAGAGGACAGGGGGCTGCACCCCTCCACTTT.

A single count supports this clone. The chain has TRBV7-9 and TRBJ2-5; 8 bases are a match to TRBD1. The end of the DNA aligns better with TRBJ2-7, so the J call may be wrong. Germline values: CDR1 SEHNR, CDR2 FQNEAQ (reference sequence). This CDR3 is 17 amino acids long. This CDR3 is CASSPAVGRQGSYEQYF. In DNA, the CDR3 is TGTGCCAGCAGCCCAGCAGTGGGGAGACAGGGGTCCTACGAGCAGTACTTC.

The J gene is TRBJ2-3, the V gene TRBV2, with 7 bases that match TRBD2. The V segment lost 3 bases and the J segment 2 bases; nucleotides outside the gene matches: 11. Germline CDR1 SNHLY, CDR2 FYNNEI. The CDR3 is 17 residues long. The CDR3 DNA follows: TGTGCCAGCAGTGACGGGTGGCGGGGGACCCTCACAGATACGCAGTATTTT. Translating it yields CASSDGWRGTLTDTQYF.

V and J are TRBV7-6 and TRBJ2-1; 7 nucleotides align to TRBD1. CDR3 size: 15 residues. The germline CDR1 and CDR2 sequences are SGHVS and FNYEAQ. Trimming took 5 bases from V and 7 from J; bases not matched to a gene: 11. CDR3: CASSPISTGVNEQFF. The CDR3, as DNA: TGTGCCAGCAGCCCAATCTCTACAGGGGTTAATGAGCAGTTCTTC.

The rearrangement joins TRBV30 to TRBJ1-5; possibly TRBD1 for D (5 bases). Per germline, CDR1 GTSNPN and CDR2 SVGIG (reference sequence). The CDR3 length is 14 residues. Between the trimmed V and J ends, which lost 1 base and 2 bases, there was a span of 9 bases. CDR3 region: CAWSEGVGNQPQHF. CDR3 DNA: TGTGCCTGGAGTGAAGGGGTGGGCAATCAGCCCCAGCATTTT. Supplemented by reference TRBV30 and TRBJ1-5, the full variable domain reads SQTIHQWPATLVQPVGSPLSLECTVEGTSNPNLYWYRQAAGRGLQLLFYSVGIGQISSEVPQNLSASRPQDRQFILSSKKLLLSDSGFYLCAWSEGVGNQPQHFGDGTRLSIL.

As for this clone: One end of the junction is discordant with germline, which a read error may explain. The chain joins TRBV5-1 to TRBJ1-2; D is unclear. This CDR3 is built from 15 residues. CDR1 SGHRS and CDR2 YFSETQ come from the germline V gene. The CDR3 nucleotides read TGCGCCAGCAGCTTGGAAGGCCTAGATAACTGTGGCTACACCTTC. Protein sequence: CASSLEGLDNCGYTF.

V gene TRBV7-2 combines with J gene TRBJ1-2; TRBD1 might be the D (5 bases). This CDR3 has 13 residues. Germline V CDR1 and CDR2: SGHTA, FQGNSA. Trimming stripped 4 bases from V and 7 bases from J, with 13 bases between. CDR3 bases: TGTGCCAGCAGCTCAAGCAGGGTTGGTGGCTACACCTTC. Amino acid sequence: CASSSSRVGGYTF.

The chain uses TRBV14 and TRBJ2-5; 7 nucleotides line up with TRBD2. This CDR3 comprises 16 residues. Losses at the gene ends were 0 bases for V and 2 bases for J; bases not matched to a gene: 6. CDR1 and CDR2 (germline): SGHDN, FVKESK. The CDR3 sequence: CASSQESGTLQETQYF. The CDR3 DNA reads TGTGCCAGCAGCCAAGAAAGCGGGACGCTGCAAGAGACCCAGTACTTC.